This TCR beta chain is drawn from a study of T cell responses to AZD1222 COVID-19 vaccine. Across the whole study: Investigators merged groups given second doses at roughly 4 or roughly 12 weeks.

Study-level points and caveats: Two AZD1222 doses significantly raised spike-specific TCR breadth and depth over controls.

There are 15 residues in the CDR3. V lost 6 bases, J lost 5 bases, and 20 bases lay in between. Germline V CDR1 and CDR2: SGDLS, YYNGEE. TCRdb keeps only in-frame clones here, not all; method: immunoSEQ multiplex PCR. The top ten hold over 7.5% of the sample, which has roughly 100,000 clones, 88% seen once. This clone is a singleton in its sample. Antigen: not known. The sequence derives from an adult in good health. The rearrangement uses TRBV9 and TRBJ1-2; D is perhaps TRBD1 (5 bases). The sample here was peripheral blood, taken on day 0 of AZD1222 vaccination. CDR3 nucleotide sequence: TGTGCCAGCACCCCCACCACAGGACCAGCGTATGGCTACACCTTC. Translated: CASTPTTGPAYGYTF. Full variable domain (missing parts from reference TRBV9 and TRBJ1-2): DSGVTQTPKHLITATGQRVTLRCSPRSGDLSVYWYQQSLDQGLQFLIQYYNGEERAKGNILERFSAQQFPDLHSELNLSSLELGDSALYFCASTPTTGPAYGYTFGSGTRLTVV.